These T cell receptor beta chains were read from a single sample in a study of regulatory T cells in long-lasting Graves disease. TCRdb called the multiplex PCR reads again in MiXCR, with one record for every CDR3 protein. This table has roughly 400,000 distinct CDR3 sequences, less than 25% appearing once. The sequences come from peripheral blood mononuclear cells (PBMCs), collected when the disease was refractory, from a patient treated with antithyroid drugs. These receptor sequences come from a female donor with Graves disease. Both conserved end residues are part of each CDR3. D genes are given only for firm matches. Size tells how often a clone was seen (once, few, many) or the class of an expanded clone, and some rows leave it out.

v_call	d_call	clone_size	j_call	cdr3_nt	cdr3_aa
TRBV29-1	-	-	TRBJ2-7	TGCAGCGTTGATTCCGGGGGAGAGCAGTACTTC	CSVDSGGEQYF
TRBV7-6	-	-	TRBJ2-7	TGTGCCAGCAGCAAAGACCCTGCGGGGGCGATACACGAGCAGTACTTC	CASSKDPAGAIHEQYF
TRBV11-1	-	many	TRBJ2-7	TGTGCCAGCAGCTTCACCCGGGATGCCTACGAGCAGTACTTC	CASSFTRDAYEQYF
TRBV28	TRBD2	many	TRBJ2-1	TGTGCCAGCAGTCTGGGACTAGACACGAATGAGCAGTTCTTC	CASSLGLDTNEQFF
TRBV7-2	-	-	TRBJ1-1	TGTGCCAGCAGCTTCCCGCAGGGGCGGTGGGCGGAAGCTTTCTTT	CASSFPQGRWAEAFF
TRBV5-1	-	-	TRBJ2-7	TGCGCCAGCAGCTTGGGGTCGGCAGGGTTGTCCTACGAGCAGTACTTC	CASSLGSAGLSYEQYF
TRBV4-1	-	-	TRBJ2-7	TGCGCCAGCTCTCATGCAGGGGAGACCTACGAGCAGTACTTC	CASSHAGETYEQYF
TRBV28	TRBD1	many	TRBJ2-7	TGTGCCAGCAGTTGGGGGACAGGGATTGGCGGGGTTTACGAGCAGTACTTC	CASSWGTGIGGVYEQYF
TRBV7-6	-	-	TRBJ1-6	TGTGCCAGCAGCTTTGGACAGAATTCACCCCTCCACTTT	CASSFGQNSPLHF
TRBV19	TRBD1	-	TRBJ1-1	TGTGCCAGTAGCCATCCGGGACAGATGAACACTGAAGCTTTCTTT	CASSHPGQMNTEAFF
TRBV6-4	-	many	TRBJ2-2	TGTGCCAGCAGTGGGGGCACCGGGGAGCTGTTTTTT	CASSGGTGELFF
TRBV2	TRBD2	-	TRBJ2-7	TGTGCCAGCACTGAAACTAGCGGGACGTACGAGCAGTACTTC	CASTETSGTYEQYF
TRBV5-1	-	many	TRBJ2-6	TGCGCCAGCAGCGGGGGATCTGGGGGCTTCTCTGGGGCCAACGTCCTGACTTTC	CASSGGSGGFSGANVLTF
TRBV2	-	few	TRBJ1-5	TGTGCCAGCAGTGAGGGGGGATATAGCAATCAGCCCCAGCATTTT	CASSEGGYSNQPQHF
TRBV12-3/TRBV12-4	TRBD2	many	TRBJ2-5	TGTGCCAGCCAAGCGGGAGGCACGTACCAAGAGACCCAGTACTTC	CASQAGGTYQETQYF
TRBV6-1	-	many	TRBJ1-5	TGTGCCAGCAGCCCCGGGACCTACGTTCAGCCCCAGCATTTT	CASSPGTYVQPQHF
TRBV2	-	-	TRBJ2-2	TGTGCCAGCTTTACCGGGGAGCTGTTTTTT	CASFTGELFF